The subject of this entry is one T cell receptor beta chain. Its antigen is currently unknown. With 4 bases removed from V and 1 base from J, the gap between germline ends came to 11 bases. Germline V gene data show CDR1 as LNHDA and CDR2 as SQIVND (reference sequence). The CDR3 has 15 amino acids. Enrolled patients, whose metastatic non-small-cell lung cancer was chemo-refractory, received focal radiation plus CTLA-4 blockade with ipilimumab. The assay was immunoSEQ multiplex PCR, and TCRdb's table has in-frame clones only and misses some. The sample yields tens of thousands of clones, nearly 90% seen once. This entry is derived from a study of radiotherapy plus CTLA-4 blockade in lung cancer. Study findings and constraints: After treatment with radiotherapy plus ipilimumab, TCR clones that came from the tumor expanded in blood. Early clone dynamics of blood T cells, plus interferon-beta, reportedly predicted response best.

The chain combines TRBV19 with TRBJ2-4, with a weak D call TRBD1 (6 bases). The sample in question was peripheral blood, obtained from a patient treated with radiotherapy plus ipilimumab. This TCR was sampled from a human donor with non-small cell lung cancer whose response to radiotherapy plus ipilimumab could not be evaluated. The CDR3 loop is CASSTQGFAKNIQYF. The CDR3 DNA sequence: TGTGCCAGTAGTACACAGGGATTTGCCAAAAACATTCAGTACTTC.